The 21 T cell receptor beta chains below were found in one sample sequenced in a study of T cells in localized non-small cell lung cancer. Sequencing used immunoSEQ multiplex PCR; TCRdb keeps in-frame clones, though not all of them. Counted here are fewer than 40,000 clones, approximately 85% occurring once; the ten biggest clones make up 4.2%. The sequencing used peripheral blood mononuclear cells, collected before any cancer treatment. These receptors all come from a woman aged 35 to 69 with stage III lung adenocarcinoma.

As DNA, the CDR3 is TGTGCCAGTGGGGGGGGTGTCTCTCAATACACCTTC. This sequence encodes CASGGGVSQYTF. The chain combines TRBV28 with TRBJ1-2, with D possibly TRBD1 on 5 matching bases. V was clipped by 9 bases and J by 11 bases, with 19 bases between them. Germline V lookup: CDR1 MDHEN, CDR2 SYDVKM. The CDR3 runs to 12 residues.

The chain carries TRBV30 and TRBJ2-7, with D perhaps assigned TRBD1 or TRBD2 (5 bases each). The V end was cut by 1 base, the J end by 4 bases, with 5 bases between. Per germline, CDR1 GTSNPN and CDR2 SVGIG (reference sequence). The CDR3 spans 11 residues. The CDR3 DNA reads as TGTGCCTGGAGTGGGGGGTACGAGCAGTACTTC. Amino acid sequence: CAWSGGYEQYF.

The CDR3 nucleotides read TGTGCCAGCAGTTACGATGCGGGGGAAGCGGAGCAGTTCTTC. It specifies CASSYDAGEAEQFF. V is TRBV6-5 and J is TRBJ2-1, with 7 positions matching TRBD2. The CDR3 runs to 14 residues. The germline V gene has CDR1 MNHEY and CDR2 SVGAGI. V lost 2 bases, J lost 10 bases, and 8 bases stayed unmatched.

This clone was observed a few times. The chain has TRBV6-1 and TRBJ2-7; 7 bases are a match to TRBD1. Germline V gene data show CDR1 as MNHNS and CDR2 as SASEGT. The CDR3 consists of 16 residues. Trimming at V came to 2 bases and at J to 0 bases, leaving 7 bases not matched to a gene. CDR3 bases: TGTGCCAGCAGTGAAAGAGGGGGCGATAGCTCCTACGAGCAGTACTTC. Amino acids: CASSERGGDSSYEQYF.

This clone has more than one count but fewer than ten. This chain connects TRBV7-2 to TRBJ1-1; D is possibly TRBD1 (6 bases). The ends were cut back, 5 bases at V and 2 bases at J, with 12 bases in the middle. This CDR3 has 14 residues. Germline CDR1 reads SGHTA; CDR2 reads FQGNSA. CDR3 sequence: CASSIRGANTEAFF. Written as DNA, the CDR3 is TGTGCCAGCAGCATCAGGGGCGCCAACACTGAAGCTTTCTTT.

The genes are TRBV21-1 and TRBJ1-2. TRBV21-1 is described as a pseudogene. This CDR3 comprises 14 residues. The CDR3 nucleotides read TGTGCCAGCATCGTCGGGGAGGGCTGCTATGGCTACACCTTC. Its translation: CASIVGEGCYGYTF.

The genes are TRBV18 and TRBJ2-1; tentative D call: TRBD1 (6 bases). Trimming took off 2 bases at V and 0 bases at J, with 11 bases between the two ends. The CDR3 length is 16 residues. Germline CDR1 and CDR2: KGHSH and LQKENI. In nucleotides, the CDR3 is TGTGCCAGCTCACCATATCAGGGGAACTCCTACAATGAGCAGTTCTTC. Translating gives CASSPYQGNSYNEQFF.

This chain joins TRBV5-1 and TRBJ2-1; 8 bases agree with TRBD2. The germline V gene encodes CDR1 SGHRS and CDR2 YFSETQ. The CDR3 is made up of 14 amino acids. The junction had 8 bases not matched to a gene; V was cut back by 4 bases and J by 8 bases. The CDR3 DNA reads TGCGCCAGCAGCGCGGGACTAGTAAGCGATGAGCAGTTCTTC. Protein sequence: CASSAGLVSDEQFF.

The V gene is TRBV6-1, the J gene TRBJ1-5, with D hard to call. The CDR3 runs to 13 residues. Germline V lookup: CDR1 MNHNS, CDR2 SASEGT. V lost 6 bases and J lost 3, with 9 bases in between. As DNA, the CDR3 is TGTGCCAGCAGCAGAGGAGTCAATCAGCCCCAGCATTTT. Its translation is CASSRGVNQPQHF.

The J gene is TRBJ1-1, the V gene TRBV6-1, with D perhaps TRBD1 (6 bases). Trimming removed 7 bases from V and 10 bases from J, with 16 bases in between. CDR3 length equals 12 residues. Per germline, CDR1 MNHNS and CDR2 SASEGT. Here the CDR3 reads CASKVATGRAFF. In DNA form, the CDR3 reads TGTGCCAGCAAGGTTGCTACAGGGAGAGCTTTCTTT.

The rearrangement links TRBV27 to TRBJ2-3, with D possibly called TRBD1 or TRBD2 (5 bases each). Germline-derived CDR1 and CDR2 are MNHEY and SMNVEV (reference sequence). Trimming took 6 bases from V and 6 from J, leaving 16 bases between them. The CDR3 is 14 amino acids. The CDR3 nucleotides are TGTGCCAGCAGACCGGGACCCCGTGAGGATACGCAGTATTTT. This encodes CASRPGPREDTQYF.

The chain is built from TRBV30 and TRBJ1-5; D ambiguous. With 0 bases removed from V and 4 bases from J, the gap between germline ends came to 7 bases. The germline gives CDR1 GTSNPN, CDR2 SVGIG (reference sequence). The CDR3 sequence is 13 residues long. CDR3 sequence: CAWSVQGNQPQHF. The CDR3 DNA reads as TGTGCCTGGAGTGTACAAGGAAATCAGCCCCAGCATTTT.

V and J are TRBV27 and TRBJ2-2; D is undetermined. The CDR3 extends over 15 amino acids. Per germline, CDR1 MNHEY and CDR2 SMNVEV (reference sequence). The ends were cut back, 3 bases at V and 0 bases at J, with 8 bases in the middle. In nucleotides, the CDR3 is TGTGCCAGCAGTTTCGAGAGCCCGAACACCGGGGAGCTGTTTTTT. Translated, it gives CASSFESPNTGELFF.

This clone was seen a single time. This chain uses TRBV19 with TRBJ2-3; a weak D match, TRBD2 (6 bases). V lost 3 bases to trimming and J lost 1 base, with 8 bases between them. This CDR3 spans 14 amino acids. The germline V gene has CDR1 LNHDA and CDR2 SQIVND (reference sequence). The CDR3 DNA follows: TGTGCCAGTAGTATGCGGGAAGGCACAGATACGCAGTATTTT. Translation: CASSMREGTDTQYF.

The count of this clone is one. The CDR3 DNA reads as TGCGCCAGCAGCCTCCCGGCCGCTAGCGGGACCAATGAGCAGTTCTTC. Encoded protein: CASSLPAASGTNEQFF. This chain links TRBV4-1 with TRBJ2-1; TRBD2 matches 9 bases. CDR1 MGHRA and CDR2 YSYEKL come from the germline V gene. This CDR3 region has 16 residues. The junction had 10 bases not matched to a gene; V was cut back by 4 bases and J by 6 bases.

The J gene is TRBJ2-2, the V gene TRBV19; D unclear. Trimming left V 3 bases short and J 5 bases short, with 7 bases between. The CDR3 contains 13 residues. Per the germline V gene, CDR1 is LNHDA and CDR2 is SQIVND (reference sequence). The CDR3 nucleotides are TGTGCCAGTAGTATCAGAAGAACCGGGGAGCTGTTTTTT. Translating it yields CASSIRRTGELFF.

The chain combines TRBV5-3 with TRBJ2-5, with TRBD2 matching over 8 bases. Gene TRBJ2-7 matches the end of the DNA better, so the J call may be wrong. TRBV5-3 is an ORF, with its function uncertain. This CDR3 has 15 residues. The CDR3 region has the DNA TGTGCCAGAAGGAGTGCTACTAGCGGAACCTACGAGCAGTACTTC. It translates to CARRSATSGTYEQYF.

The chain uses TRBV5-1 and TRBJ2-2; TRBD2 agrees at 7 bases. V was pared by 0 bases and J by 4 bases, with 6 bases of the junction left unmatched. Germline lookup yields CDR1 SGHRS and CDR2 YFSETQ. The length of the CDR3 is 16 residues. CDR3 nucleotide sequence: TGCGCCAGCAGCTTGGCGCCTCGGACTAGCACCGGGGAGCTGTTTTTT. It yields the protein CASSLAPRTSTGELFF.

The genes are TRBV7-2 and TRBJ1-5; D gene uncertain. The CDR3 covers 16 residues. Trimming pared 1 base from V and 0 bases from J, leaving 10 bases between. From germline, CDR1 is SGHTA and CDR2 FQGNSA. CDR3 sequence reads: CASSLGVGYSNQPQHF. In DNA form, the CDR3 reads TGTGCCAGCAGCTTAGGTGTGGGTTATAGCAATCAGCCCCAGCATTTT.

The chain joins TRBV29-1 to TRBJ1-4, with D uncertain. CDR3 length equals 13 residues. Germline lookup yields CDR1 SQVTM and CDR2 ANQGSEA. Trimming removed 4 bases from V and 4 bases from J, with 10 bases in between. CDR3: CSVVSGLNEKLFF. As DNA, the CDR3 is TGCAGCGTTGTCTCCGGACTTAATGAAAAACTGTTTTTT.

J is TRBJ1-1 and V is TRBV10-2; D call uncertain. The V end lost 8 bases, the J end lost 1 base, and 17 bases lay between the germline ends. The length of the CDR3 is 15 residues. Germline V gives CDR1 WSHSY, CDR2 SAAADI. CDR3 in amino acids: CASHATGTRNTEAFF. CDR3 nucleotide sequence: TGCGCCAGCCACGCAACTGGAACAAGGAACACTGAAGCTTTCTTT.